Listed below are T cell receptor beta chains from one sample, sequenced in a study of T cell responses to AZD1222 COVID-19 vaccine. The data were produced by immunoSEQ multiplex PCR, yet TCRdb's version contains in-frame clones alone and is incomplete. The sample records over 140,000 clones, roughly 90% being singletons. The material sequenced was peripheral blood, taken on day 0 of AZD1222 vaccination. The source is an adult in good health. CDR3s include the opening cysteine and the closing phenylalanine or tryptophan. The D gene is left open where the match is weak. Clone sizes are given selectively: once, few, many, or a class where the clone is expanded.

clone_size	j_call	v_call	d_call	cdr3_aa	cdr3_nt
once	TRBJ2-7	TRBV27	TRBD2	CASSSPASGSYEQYF	TGTGCCAGCAGTTCCCCCGCTAGCGGGAGCTACGAGCAGTACTTC
-	TRBJ1-5	TRBV3-1/TRBV3-2	TRBD1	CASSHTGQGADQPQHF	TGTGCCAGCAGCCATACGGGACAGGGGGCGGATCAGCCCCAGCATTTT
-	TRBJ2-1	TRBV7-2	TRBD2	CASSPASGLGGNEQFF	TGTGCCAGCAGCCCCGCTAGCGGTCTAGGCGGCAATGAGCAGTTCTTC
-	TRBJ2-7	TRBV28	-	CASSLRYGTVYEQYF	TGTGCCAGCAGTTTACGTTACGGGACGGTGTACGAGCAGTACTTC
few	TRBJ2-7	TRBV6-5	-	CASSYSAGYEQYF	TGTGCCAGCAGTTACTCTGCGGGATACGAGCAGTACTTC
once	TRBJ2-7	TRBV7-6	-	CASSLGGTDYEQYF	TGTGCCAGCAGCTTAGGCGGGACAGACTACGAGCAGTACTTC
once	TRBJ1-6	TRBV9	-	CASSVALDSSYNSPLHF	TGTGCCAGCAGCGTAGCTCTGGACAGCTCCTATAATTCACCCCTCCACTTT
-	TRBJ1-2	TRBV24-1	-	CATSDSYSTNYGYTF	TGTGCCACCAGTGATTCCTACAGCACTAACTATGGCTACACCTTC
-	TRBJ2-7	TRBV18	TRBD2	CASSLMSVKTSGGSYEQYF	TGTGCCAGCTCCCTCATGTCGGTTAAAACTAGCGGGGGATCATACGAGCAGTACTTC
once	TRBJ2-1	TRBV18	-	CASSPPVTYNEQFF	TGTGCCAGCTCACCACCGGTAACTTACAATGAGCAGTTCTTC
-	TRBJ1-1	TRBV12-5	-	CASGFGGNPEAFF	TGTGCTAGTGGTTTTGGGGGCAACCCTGAAGCTTTCTTT
once	TRBJ2-7	TRBV7-2	-	CASSFRGEQYF	TGTGCCAGCAGCTTCCGCGGCGAGCAGTACTTC
-	TRBJ2-3	TRBV10-1	TRBD2	CASSESAGGPDTQYF	TGCGCCAGCAGTGAGTCTGCGGGGGGCCCAGATACGCAGTATTTT
-	TRBJ1-5	TRBV11-2	-	CASSLGGLQPQHF	TGTGCCAGCAGCTTAGGAGGGCTTCAGCCCCAGCATTTT
-	TRBJ2-5	TRBV5-1	-	CASSLVPSQETQYF	TGCGCCAGCAGCTTGGTTCCCAGCCAGGAGACCCAGTACTTC
-	TRBJ1-1	TRBV1	-	CTRTSIFSLTEAFF	TGCACCCGCACGTCCATTTTTTCGTTAACTGAAGCTTTCTTT
-	TRBJ1-2	TRBV6-2/TRBV6-3	-	CASSFGGGNYGYTF	TGTGCCAGCAGTTTTGGAGGGGGGAACTATGGCTACACCTTC
-	TRBJ2-1	TRBV21-1	-	CASSKGSEDSDEQFF	TGTGCCAGCAGCAAAGGTTCCGAGGATTCCGATGAGCAGTTCTTC
-	TRBJ2-3	TRBV18	TRBD2	CASSSNRLAPPGDTQYF	TGTGCCAGCTCATCCAACCGACTAGCCCCTCCTGGAGATACGCAGTATTTT
-	TRBJ1-1	TRBV6-5	-	CASKSRDWVAFF	TGTGCCAGCAAGTCCAGGGACTGGGTAGCTTTCTTT
-	TRBJ1-1	TRBV6-4	-	CASSQTTANTEAFF	TGTGCCAGCAGTCAGACGACAGCGAACACTGAAGCTTTCTTT